This TCR beta chain is drawn from a study of blood T cell repertoires in COVID-19. Across the whole study: Some COVID-19 samples were acute and others convalescent; all came from the United States, Italy and Spain. Sample material is recorded as cDNA or gDNA derived from T cells, B-cell-depleted T cells, or PBMCs.

V was shortened by 0 bases and J by 3 bases, with 13 bases between the two germline ends. Germline values: CDR1 SGHRS, CDR2 YFSETQ. CDR3 length: 15 residues. Under the authors' procedure: Cell counts per sample came from amplifying reference gene primers. The repertoire was sequenced with immunoSEQ multiplex PCR; TCRdb's copy has only in-frame clones and lacks some. V and J calls and clone size are as listed in that table; D and trimming were resolved from the DNA. The profile shows under 200,000 clones, approximately 81% of them singletons. The specimen sequenced was peripheral blood. The chain uses TRBV5-1 and TRBJ2-7, with D perhaps matching TRBD1 (5 bases). The clonotype comes from a woman of 80 years or more with acute or convalescent COVID-19. The CDR3 protein is CASSLAAGSFYEQYF. DNA of the CDR3: TGCGCCAGCAGCTTGGCAGCAGGGTCTTTCTACGAGCAGTACTTC.